The clone carrying this TCR beta chain was detected a few times. The antigen is unknown. At one boundary the junction diverges from the germline segment, which might be a read error. TCRdb re-called the 5' RACE reads through MiXCR, storing one row per CDR3 protein. The data contain 700,000 or so distinct CDR3 sequences, about 20% of them seen just once; the ten biggest clones take up around 4.4%. The data belong to a study of identical twins. Whole-study results and caveats: Memory repertoires showed no such pattern, whereas abundant cord blood beta clonotypes carried fewer insertions.

This sample was also put to use in a study of T cells expressing NK-cell markers.

The source is a woman under 30 in good health. Source material: PBMCs.

CDR3 in amino acids: CSARDYYAQYF. The CDR3 nucleotides are TGCAGTGCTAGAGATTACTACGCGCAGTACTTC. V and J are TRBV20-1 and TRBJ2-7; the D is unclear. The CDR3 spans 11 residues. The germline V gene has CDR1 DFQATT and CDR2 SNEGSKA (reference sequence).